These 15 T cell receptor beta chains came from one sample sequenced in a study of T cell responses to AZD1222 COVID-19 vaccine. Profiling relied on immunoSEQ multiplex PCR, and the TCRdb table lists in-frame clones only, not all of them. The sample includes roughly 150,000 clones, around 88% seen only once; the top ten take approximately 3.5%. The sample in question was peripheral blood, obtained on day 0 of AZD1222 vaccination. The receptors were sampled from an adult in good health.

DNA for the CDR3: TGTGCCAGCAGCGTATCGAACACTGAAGCTTTCTTT. Its protein is CASSVSNTEAFF. This chain connects TRBV9 to TRBJ1-1; D gene unclear. There are 12 residues in the CDR3. The V gene lost 1 base and the J gene lost 1 base, with 2 bases spanning the gap. Germline CDR1 SGDLS, CDR2 YYNGEE.

The V gene is TRBV6-5, the J gene TRBJ1-1; D is uncertain. The CDR3 loop spans 14 amino acids. Germline V gives CDR1 MNHEY, CDR2 SVGAGI. Trimming shortened V by 2 bases and J by 2 bases, and 9 bases separated the two germline ends. This CDR3 is CASSYDGENTEAFF. The DNA of the CDR3 is TGTGCCAGCAGTTACGATGGGGAAAACACTGAAGCTTTCTTT.

Only a few counts were recorded for this clone. The J gene is TRBJ2-7, the V gene TRBV6-5; D is undetermined. The CDR3 has 15 residues. Per the germline V gene, CDR1 is MNHEY and CDR2 is SVGAGI. The germline V and J ends were trimmed by 5 bases and 2 bases, with 16 bases remaining between them. CDR3 amino acids: CASSLAPHEPYEQYF. The CDR3 nucleotides read TGTGCCAGCAGTCTTGCCCCTCATGAACCCTACGAGCAGTACTTC.

This chain uses TRBV19 with TRBJ1-5; 7 positions match TRBD1. V lost 2 bases, J lost 5 bases, and 3 bases stayed unmatched. Germline assignment: CDR1 LNHDA and CDR2 SQIVND (reference sequence). This CDR3 comprises 14 residues. The CDR3 bases are TGTGCCAGTAGTATACGACAGGGAGATCAGCCCCAGCATTTT. It yields the protein CASSIRQGDQPQHF.

Written as DNA, the CDR3 is TGTGCCAGCAGCTTACGCGGGAGCTACGAGCAGTACTTC. Translated: CASSLRGSYEQYF. V usage is TRBV7-8 and J usage is TRBJ2-7; TRBD2 agrees at 7 bases. The CDR3 spans 13 residues. CDR1 is SGHVS and CDR2 is FQNEAQ in the germline V gene. The junction had 1 base not matched to a gene; V was cut back by 2 bases and J by 3 bases.

Worth noting for this clone: The sample has other DNA sequences that encode this CDR3 too. The rearrangement joins TRBV9 to TRBJ1-3, with D possibly being TRBD1 (5 bases). The CDR3 contains 16 residues. Trimming removed 0 bases from V and 0 bases from J, with 10 bases in between. In germline, CDR1 is SGDLS, CDR2 YYNGEE. CDR3 region: CASSVVGRASGNTIYF. Here the CDR3 DNA reads TGTGCCAGCAGCGTAGTTGGCAGGGCCTCTGGAAACACCATATATTTT.

This clone was seen a single time. V usage is TRBV6-5 and J usage is TRBJ2-7; perhaps TRBD1 as D (6 bases). Germline lookup yields CDR1 MNHEY and CDR2 SVGAGI. V was shortened by 6 bases and J by 6 bases, with 18 bases between the two germline ends. This CDR3 region has 14 residues. The CDR3 bases are TGTGCCAGCAGATCGACCCGGGACACCGGCGAGCAGTACTTC. This encodes CASRSTRDTGEQYF.

The chain carries TRBV7-2 and TRBJ2-1, with D hard to call. Per germline, CDR1 SGHTA and CDR2 FQGNSA. The CDR3 extends over 12 amino acids. V was cut by 5 bases and J by 5 bases, with 7 bases left in between. The CDR3 DNA is TGTGCCAGCAGCCGAACCGACAATGAGCAGTTCTTC. This translates into CASSRTDNEQFF. The full variable domain, in which reference TRBV7-2 and TRBJ2-1 provide the parts outside the CDR3, is GAGVSQSPSNKVTEKGKDVELRCDPISGHTALYWYRQSLGQGLEFLIYFQGNSAPDKSGLPSDRFSAERTGGSVSTLTIQRTQQEDSAVYLCASSRTDNEQFFGPGTRLTVL.

This clone was observed once. The V call is TRBV9, the J call TRBJ2-5; TRBD1 matches at 7 bases. This CDR3 contains 14 residues. The junction had 4 bases not matched to a gene; V was cut back by 4 bases and J by 1 base. Germline V gives CDR1 SGDLS, CDR2 YYNGEE. The CDR3 reads CASSFRQGQETQYF. The CDR3 DNA reads TGTGCCAGCAGCTTTAGACAGGGCCAAGAGACCCAGTACTTC.

The chain combines TRBV28 with TRBJ2-2; D is possibly TRBD2 (5 bases). The germline V and J ends were trimmed by 10 bases and 0 bases, with 15 bases remaining between them. This CDR3 spans 15 amino acids. Germline V gives CDR1 MDHEN, CDR2 SYDVKM. CDR3 nucleotides: TGTGCCATCCCTTCCGGGAAAGCGAACACCGGGGAGCTGTTTTTT. Translation gives CAIPSGKANTGELFF.

The chain couples TRBV4-3 to TRBJ2-2; D call uncertain. Germline assignment: CDR1 LGHNA and CDR2 YSLEER. Trimming pared 0 bases from V and 0 bases from J, leaving 11 bases between. There are 17 residues in the CDR3. The CDR3 region has the DNA TGCGCCAGCAGCCAAGATAGGGCAGGAGCGAACACCGGGGAGCTGTTTTTT. It codes for CASSQDRAGANTGELFF.

The J gene is TRBJ2-1, the V gene TRBV7-3; tentatively, D is TRBD1 (5 bases). The germline V gene encodes CDR1 SGHTA and CDR2 FQGTGA. V lost 0 bases and J lost 7, with 19 bases in between. The CDR3 is made up of 17 amino acids. CDR3 in amino acids: CASSLTSVGPQGNEQFF. Written as DNA, the CDR3 is TGTGCCAGCAGCTTAACGTCAGTTGGTCCTCAGGGAAATGAGCAGTTCTTC.

The chain uses TRBV7-2 and TRBJ1-2, with 8 bases aligning to TRBD1. Germline trimming cut 1 base from V and 6 bases from J; bases unmatched to any gene: 7. The germline V gene encodes CDR1 SGHTA and CDR2 FQGNSA. The CDR3 extends over 15 amino acids. The CDR3, as DNA: TGTGCCAGCAGCTTAGATCCGACAGGGGCTGATGGCTACACCTTC. Its protein is CASSLDPTGADGYTF.

V and J are TRBV7-2 and TRBJ1-6, with a tentative D call TRBD1 (5 bases). V was trimmed by 7 bases and J by 6 bases, leaving 13 bases between them. Looked up from germline, CDR1 is SGHTA and CDR2 is FQGNSA. The CDR3 runs 14 residues. CDR3 loop: CASTPGQVNSPLHF. The CDR3 nucleotides read TGTGCCAGCACCCCGGGGCAGGTTAATTCACCCCTCCACTTT.

V and J are TRBV19 and TRBJ2-5; TRBD2 matches at 9 bases. CDR1 and CDR2 from the germline V gene are LNHDA and SQIVND (reference sequence). This CDR3 is 14 amino acids long. V lost 8 bases and J lost 5; bases outside the gene matches: 9. DNA for the CDR3: TGTGCCAGTCAGCTAGCGGGACGTTCCGAGACCCAGTACTTC. Amino acid sequence: CASQLAGRSETQYF. Full variable domain (remainder filled in from reference TRBV19 and TRBJ2-5): DGGITQSPKYLFRKEGQNVTLSCEQNLNHDAMYWYRQDPGQGLRLIYYSQIVNDFQKGDIAEGYSVSREKKESFPLTVTSAQKNPTAFYLCASQLAGRSETQYFGPGTRLLVL.